This TCR beta chain was captured in a study of T cell repertoires in cytomegalovirus infection. Study in general: Used in the study were CMV epitopes, some recently identified and HLA-C-restricted, others well-studied and HLA-B-restricted.

V was trimmed by 6 bases and J by 4 bases, leaving 15 bases between them. Per germline, CDR1 DFQATT and CDR2 SNEGSKA (reference sequence). The CDR3 length is 14 residues. About this clonotype: Its cognate antigen is unknown.

TCRdb called the reads again in MiXCR, with one record for every CDR3 protein. The data contain 640,000 or so distinct CDR3 sequences, approximately 33% of them singletons. Sequenced here: cultured PBMCs, sampled from culture after CMV antigen stimulation. The receptor was derived from a human donor in good health (CMV status not recorded). Some clones in this sample may be carry-over from other donors' samples. The chain joins TRBV20-1 to TRBJ1-4, with D maybe TRBD1 (6 bases). The chain's CDR3 is CSASTGSGNEKLFF. The CDR3 nucleotides are TGCAGTGCGTCTACAGGGTCGGGTAATGAAAAACTGTTTTTT.